The TCR beta chain described here comes from a study of blood T cell repertoires in COVID-19. Across the study: Sample material is recorded as cDNA or gDNA derived from T cells, B-cell-depleted T cells, or PBMCs.

V was clipped by 6 bases and J by 0 bases, with 15 bases between them. Germline V lookup: CDR1 MNHEY, CDR2 SMNVEV (reference sequence). The CDR3 consists of 15 residues. In the original workflow: Quantification of nucleated cells was approximated via reference gene primer amplification. Assay: immunoSEQ multiplex PCR; the TCRdb copy retains only in-frame clones and omits some. The V and J calls and clone size were taken over from that table, and D and trimming were inferred from the DNA. The sample records 140,000 to 150,000 clones, more than 70% being singletons. Sequenced: peripheral blood. V is TRBV27 and J is TRBJ2-7, with D perhaps TRBD1 (6 bases). This TCR came from a woman aged 50 to 60 with acute or convalescent COVID-19. This CDR3 reads CASRGAGDRSYEQYF. The CDR3 coding sequence is TGTGCCAGCAGGGGGGCGGGTGATCGCTCCTACGAGCAGTACTTC.